This paragraph covers one T cell receptor beta chain sequence. The germline gives CDR1 DFQATT, CDR2 SNEGSKA (reference sequence). This CDR3 contains 11 residues. The junction had 4 bases not matched to a gene; V was cut back by 1 base and J by 11 bases. This sample is part of a study of blood T cell repertoires in COVID-19. Overall study context: PBMCs, B-cell-depleted T cells, or T cells were the source of the cDNA or gDNA that made up the material.

The table came from immunoSEQ multiplex PCR; TCRdb's copy has only in-frame clones and leaves some out. The sample contains about 210,000 clones, about 76% of which appear only once. The sequenced sample was PBMCs or T cells enriched from blood (not recorded which). The genes are TRBV20-1 and TRBJ1-2; 7 nucleotides line up with TRBD1. The sequence derives from a woman aged 50 to 60 with acute COVID-19. This chain's CDR3 is CSARVTGWYTF. The CDR3 DNA is TGCAGTGCTAGAGTGACAGGGTGGTACACCTTC.